A single sample is the source of the 17 T cell receptor beta chains below, sequenced in a study of shared clonotypes between healthy human individuals (dated by TCRdb to the early 2020s). For the CD8 naive samples, CD45RO-negative cells were positively selected for CCR7, yielding a CD45RA+CCR7+ population from which TemRA cells were excluded. The protocol used for the library was the immunoSEQ multiplex PCR assay. TCRdb holds this immuneACCESS table with in-frame rearrangements only. Some clones are missing; in checked studies, unresolved V genes explain under half, and the rest has no known cause. This sample holds 800,000 or so clones; approximately 96% were observed only once. Of the sample, under 0.25% is held by the ten largest clones. The sequenced sample was naive CD8+ T cells sorted from blood. Reading the label with the study, this specimen's cell subset or site is: CD45RA+CCR7+. The receptors originated from a man aged 25-40 years in good health.

The chain is built from TRBV19 and TRBJ2-3; D remains unclear. CDR3 length: 15 amino acids. Germline lookup yields CDR1 LNHDA and CDR2 SQIVND (reference sequence). The V end lost 2 bases, the J end lost 1 base, and 10 bases lay between the germline ends. In DNA, the CDR3 is TGTGCCAGTAGTATAAAGGGAAGGGGCACAGATACGCAGTATTTT. It is translated as CASSIKGRGTDTQYF.

V is TRBV10-3 and J is TRBJ2-2; D possibly matches TRBD1 or TRBD2 (6 bases each). V lost 11 bases and J lost 3, with 16 bases in between. This CDR3 comprises 14 residues. Per germline, CDR1 ENHRY and CDR2 SYGVKD. The CDR3 sequence is CASYAGGYTGELFF. CDR3 coding DNA: TGTGCCTCGTACGCCGGGGGCTACACCGGGGAGCTGTTTTTT.

The chain employs TRBV29-1 and TRBJ2-3; 9 bases align to TRBD2. The CDR3 sequence is 16 residues long. Germline V CDR1 and CDR2: SQVTM, ANQGSEA. With 0 bases clipped from V and 4 bases from J, the junction kept 8 bases outside the gene matches. The CDR3 coding sequence is TGCAGCGTTGAAGAGGGGGCTAGCGGGATGGCAGATACGCAGTATTTT. Translating it yields CSVEEGASGMADTQYF.

This clone was recorded only once. This chain connects TRBV6-6 to TRBJ2-2; TRBD2 matches at 7 bases. The CDR3 runs 16 residues. Germline V gene sequence: CDR1 MNHNY, CDR2 SVGAGI (reference sequence). Trimming removed 2 bases from V and 1 base from J; junction bases left unmatched: 4. The CDR3: CASSYGGDQNTGELFF. The CDR3 DNA reads TGTGCCAGCAGTTACGGGGGGGACCAGAACACCGGGGAGCTGTTTTTT.

The chain uses TRBV29-1 and TRBJ1-2; D is undetermined. V was cut by 5 bases and J by 7 bases, with 14 bases left in between. This CDR3 has 12 residues. Per the germline V gene, CDR1 is SQVTM and CDR2 is ANQGSEA. The CDR3 nucleotides are TGCAGCGTTTTAAGGCCGTCCGGTGGCTACACCTTC. This sequence encodes CSVLRPSGGYTF. Full variable domain (missing parts from reference TRBV29-1 and TRBJ1-2): SAVISQKPSRDICQRGTSLTIQCQVDSQVTMMFWYRQQPGQSLTLIATANQGSEATYESGFVIDKFPISRPNLTFSTLTVSNMSPEDSSIYLCSVLRPSGGYTFGSGTRLTVV.

The rearrangement uses TRBV7-9 and TRBJ2-7; D gene unclear. This CDR3 is built from 13 residues. The germline V and J ends were trimmed by 8 bases and 0 bases, with 11 bases remaining between them. Per the germline V gene, CDR1 is SEHNR and CDR2 is FQNEAQ (reference sequence). The CDR3 here is CASAQPSSYEQYF. DNA for the CDR3: TGTGCCAGCGCACAGCCAAGCTCCTACGAGCAGTACTTC.

Note on this clone: The identical CDR3 is also encoded by other nucleotide sequences in the sample. This chain links TRBV27 with TRBJ2-7, with a tentative D call TRBD2 (6 bases). CDR3 size: 13 residues. Germline V gives CDR1 MNHEY, CDR2 SMNVEV (reference sequence). V lost 2 bases to trimming and J lost 1 base, with 6 bases between them. DNA of the CDR3: TGTGCCAGCAGTTTAGGGGGGTCCTACGAGCAGTACTTC. Protein product: CASSLGGSYEQYF.

This chain links TRBV5-6 with TRBJ2-5; tentative D call: TRBD1 (6 bases). CDR3 length: 15 amino acids. V lost 6 bases and J 5 bases, leaving 20 bases between the germline ends. Germline V lookup: CDR1 SGHDT, CDR2 YYEEEE. This CDR3 is CASTDVIGQRETQYF. The CDR3 DNA reads TGTGCCAGCACCGATGTCATAGGACAGCGCGAGACCCAGTACTTC.

In its sample, this clone was seen once. The chain links TRBV10-1 to TRBJ2-7, with D possibly matching TRBD1 (5 bases). V lost 5 bases, J lost 5 bases, and 13 bases lay in between. The CDR3 has 13 residues. Germline assignment: CDR1 WNHNN and CDR2 SYGVQD (reference sequence). The CDR3 sequence: CASSRQGQNEQYF. The CDR3 DNA reads TGCGCCAGCAGTCGCCAAGGACAAAACGAGCAGTACTTC.

As to this clone: The sample contains more than one DNA sequence encoding this CDR3. The chain has TRBV11-2 and TRBJ2-7; D remains unclear. Between the trimmed V and J ends, which lost 5 bases and 2 bases, there was a span of 7 bases. The CDR3 has 12 amino acids. CDR1 and CDR2 (germline): SGHAT, FQNNGV. This CDR3 reads CASSPPTYEQYF. In DNA form, the CDR3 reads TGTGCCAGCAGCCCACCAACCTACGAGCAGTACTTC.

The CDR3 DNA reads TGTGCCAGCAGTTTAGGGGCGGGGACAGGGGACAATGAGCAGTTCTTC. This encodes CASSLGAGTGDNEQFF. The rearrangement joins TRBV27 to TRBJ2-1, with 10 bases identical to TRBD1. Unmatched junction bases numbered 6, after V lost 2 bases and J lost 5 bases. There are 16 residues in the CDR3. CDR1 and CDR2 from the germline V gene are MNHEY and SMNVEV (reference sequence).

The V and J genes are TRBV27 and TRBJ2-2; D is perhaps TRBD2 (6 bases). This CDR3 is 17 amino acids long. Trimming took 5 bases from V and 5 from J, leaving 21 bases between them. Germline V gene lookup returns CDR1 MNHEY and CDR2 SMNVEV (reference sequence). The CDR3 DNA reads TGTGCCAGCAGTCTAGTCGAATTTAGCGGTTATACCGGGGAGCTGTTTTTT. Protein sequence: CASSLVEFSGYTGELFF.

The rearrangement links TRBV5-1 to TRBJ2-7; TRBD2 aligns across 10 bases. Germline CDR1 and CDR2: SGHRS and YFSETQ. V shed 2 bases and J 4 bases; nucleotides not matched to a gene: 3. This CDR3 spans 14 amino acids. The CDR3 loop reads CASSFYSGRYEQYF. The CDR3, as DNA: TGCGCCAGCAGCTTTTATAGCGGGAGGTACGAGCAGTACTTC.

J is TRBJ2-7 and V is TRBV12-5; 10 bases map to TRBD2. With 7 bases clipped from V and 0 bases from J, the junction kept 12 bases outside the gene matches. Germline-derived CDR1 and CDR2 are LGHNT and FRNRAP. The CDR3 is 17 residues long. As DNA, the CDR3 is TGTGCTAGTGAGGAGAGTAGCGGGAGGTCATCCTCCTACGAGCAGTACTTC. The encoded protein is CASEESSGRSSSYEQYF. Drawing the rest from reference TRBV12-5 and TRBJ2-7, the complete variable domain is DARVTQTPRHKVTEMGQEVTMRCQPILGHNTVFWYRQTMMQGLELLAYFRNRAPLDDSGMPKDRFSAEMPDATLATLKIQPSEPRDSAVYFCASEESSGRSSSYEQYFGPGTRLTVT.

The V and J genes are TRBV7-9 and TRBJ2-2; 14 bases agree with TRBD2. The CDR3 contains 15 residues. Germline CDR1 SEHNR, CDR2 FQNEAQ (reference sequence). With 3 bases clipped from V and 6 bases from J, the junction kept 0 bases outside the gene matches. In nucleotides, the CDR3 is TGTGCCAGCAGCTTGACTAGCGGGAGGGCCGGGGAGCTGTTTTTT. This translates into CASSLTSGRAGELFF.

The J gene is TRBJ2-1, the V gene TRBV7-3; maybe TRBD2 (5 bases). The V gene lost 2 bases and the J gene lost 8 bases, with 13 bases spanning the gap. CDR3 length: 14 residues. Germline CDR1 reads SGHTA; CDR2 reads FQGTGA. Written as DNA, the CDR3 is TGTGCCAGCAGCTTACGGGGTCGTAACGATGAGCAGTTCTTC. It yields the protein CASSLRGRNDEQFF.

The chain combines TRBV29-1 with TRBJ1-4; 7 bases match TRBD1. The CDR3 extends over 16 amino acids. Losses at the gene ends were 6 bases for V and 0 bases for J; bases not matched to a gene: 10. The germline gives CDR1 SQVTM, CDR2 ANQGSEA. This CDR3 is CSVLRDSPTTNEKLFF. In DNA, the CDR3 is TGCAGCGTCCTCCGGGACAGTCCTACAACTAATGAAAAACTGTTTTTT.